The 22 T cell receptor beta chains in this list originate from one sample, sequenced in a study of T cell repertoires in cytomegalovirus infection. TCRdb reprocessed the reads with MiXCR, giving one entry per CDR3 protein. The sample yields about 770,000 distinct CDR3 sequences, around 29% seen once. These TCRs' antigens remain unknown. The sequencing here drew on cultured CD8+ T cells from PBMCs, taken from culture after CMV antigen stimulation. Receptor source: a human donor in good health (CMV status not recorded). Some clones in this sample may be carry-over from other donors' samples.

J is TRBJ1-1 and V is TRBV6-2 or TRBV6-3, with D tentatively TRBD1 (5 bases). The germline V gene has CDR1 MNHEY and CDR2 SVGEGT. V was pared by 2 bases and J by 4 bases, with 11 bases between. The CDR3 loop spans 14 amino acids. The DNA of the CDR3 is TGTGCCAGCAGTTACCCGCAGGGATCCACTGAAGCTTTCTTT. Translating it yields CASSYPQGSTEAFF.

This clonotype has just a few counts. This chain links TRBV2 with TRBJ1-5, with D uncertain. Germline CDR1 and CDR2: SNHLY and FYNNEI. Trimming took off 2 bases at V and 2 bases at J, with 7 bases between the two ends. The CDR3 contains 14 residues. The CDR3 loop reads CASSEFRGNQPQHF. CDR3 in DNA: TGTGCCAGCAGTGAATTTAGGGGCAATCAGCCCCAGCATTTT. The whole variable domain, remainder taken from reference TRBV2 and TRBJ1-5, is EPEVTQTPSHQVTQMGQEVILRCVPISNHLYFYWYRQILGQKVEFLVSFYNNEISEKSEIFDDQFSVERPDGSNFTLKIRSTKLEDSAMYFCASSEFRGNQPQHFGDGTRLSIL.

This clonotype occurred many times. This chain links TRBV7-8 with TRBJ2-3; unclear D gene. The ends were cut back, 1 base at V and 1 base at J, with 9 bases in the middle. The CDR3 totals 15 residues. Germline V lookup: CDR1 SGHVS, CDR2 FQNEAQ. This CDR3 reads CASSLERLRTDTQYF. The CDR3, as DNA: TGTGCCAGCAGCTTAGAGAGACTGCGCACAGATACGCAGTATTTT.

The rearrangement joins TRBV7-2 to TRBJ2-2; D call uncertain. V was trimmed by 5 bases and J by 5 bases, leaving 12 bases between them. The CDR3 sequence is 14 residues long. Per the germline V gene, CDR1 is SGHTA and CDR2 is FQGNSA. Here the CDR3 DNA reads TGTGCCAGCAGCCCCCCCGATGAGACCGGGGAGCTGTTTTTT. Protein sequence: CASSPPDETGELFF.

The CDR3 sequence: CASSDQWDEQFF. DNA of the CDR3: TGTGCCAGCAGCGACCAGTGGGATGAGCAGTTCTTC. This chain connects TRBV7-9 to TRBJ2-1; D is undetermined. CDR3 length: 12 residues. The V end lost 5 bases, the J end lost 8 bases, and 10 bases lay between the germline ends. CDR1 is SEHNR and CDR2 is FQNEAQ in the germline V gene (reference sequence).

This chain joins TRBV7-6 and TRBJ2-5; no firm D call. CDR3 length equals 14 residues. Per the germline V gene, CDR1 is SGHVS and CDR2 is FNYEAQ. V lost 0 bases and J lost 2, with 7 bases in between. The CDR3 coding sequence is TGTGCCAGCAGCTTAGCGGCCGAGCAAGAGACCCAGTACTTC. Protein sequence: CASSLAAEQETQYF. The full variable domain, in which reference TRBV7-6 and TRBJ2-5 provide the parts outside the CDR3, is GAGVSQSPRYKVTKRGQDVALRCDPISGHVSLYWYRQALGQGPEFLTYFNYEAQQDKSGLPNDRFSAERPEGSISTLTIQRTEQRDSAMYRCASSLAAEQETQYFGPGTRLLVL.

The chain uses TRBV4-1 and TRBJ1-1; maybe TRBD1 (6 bases). The CDR3 consists of 13 residues. The V and J ends lost 6 bases and 5 bases respectively, with 13 bases between them. CDR1 is MGHRA and CDR2 is YSYEKL in the germline V gene. This CDR3 is CASREGHGTEAFF. The CDR3, as DNA: TGCGCCAGCAGGGAGGGACATGGGACTGAAGCTTTCTTT.

CDR3 bases: TGTGCCAGCAGCTCTCACCCGACTAGCGGGGGGGACAATGAGCAGTTCTTC. Protein sequence: CASSSHPTSGGDNEQFF. The genes are TRBV7-9 and TRBJ2-1, with 14 bases identical to TRBD2. The CDR3 loop spans 17 amino acids. Germline CDR1 SEHNR, CDR2 FQNEAQ (reference sequence). V was pared by 4 bases and J by 5 bases, with 7 bases of the junction left unmatched. The full variable domain, rest sourced from reference TRBV7-9 and TRBJ2-1, is DTGVSQNPRHKITKRGQNVTFRCDPISEHNRLYWYRQTLGQGPEFLTYFQNEAQLEKSRLLSDRFSAERPKGSFSTLEIQRTEQGDSAMYLCASSSHPTSGGDNEQFFGPGTRLTVL.

The table lists this clonotype with a few counts. DNA for the CDR3: TGTGCCAGCAGTGACACAGGCGGGTCCTATAATTCACCCCTCCACTTT. As protein: CASSDTGGSYNSPLHF. The chain has TRBV2 and TRBJ1-6, with D maybe TRBD1 (5 bases). The CDR3 extends over 16 amino acids. V lost 3 bases and J 1 base, leaving 10 bases between the germline ends. CDR1 is SNHLY, CDR2 FYNNEI, per germline.

This chain connects TRBV20-1 to TRBJ1-6, with 9 bases fitting TRBD1. This CDR3 has 15 residues. Trimming removed 8 bases from V and 10 bases from J; junction bases left unmatched: 15. Germline values: CDR1 DFQATT, CDR2 SNEGSKA (reference sequence). DNA for the CDR3: TGCAGTACTAAGGGGACAGGGTCTTCGGAGTCACCCCTCCACTTT. Encoded protein: CSTKGTGSSESPLHF.

The chain combines TRBV7-8 with TRBJ2-5, with 7 bases identical to TRBD2. CDR3 length equals 15 residues. Trimming removed 4 bases from V and 2 bases from J; junction bases left unmatched: 7. Germline lookup yields CDR1 SGHVS and CDR2 FQNEAQ. The CDR3 sequence is CASSWGGAGQETQYF. Here the CDR3 DNA reads TGTGCCAGCAGCTGGGGGGGTGCGGGGCAAGAGACCCAGTACTTC.

J is TRBJ2-1 and V is TRBV6-2 or TRBV6-3; D gene uncertain. From germline, CDR1 is MNHEY and CDR2 SVGEGT. Trimming left V 2 bases short and J 4 bases short, with 9 bases between. The CDR3 spans 14 residues. CDR3 sequence reads: CASSYSAEYNEQFF. CDR3 nucleotide sequence: TGTGCCAGCAGTTACAGTGCAGAGTACAATGAGCAGTTCTTC.

The gene calls are TRBV12-3 or TRBV12-4 and TRBJ1-1; D is perhaps TRBD1 (5 bases). V lost 5 bases and J lost 1, with 14 bases in between. The CDR3 spans 15 residues. The chain's CDR3 is CASSKDIPTNTEAFF. CDR3 bases: TGTGCCAGCAGTAAGGACATACCTACGAACACTGAAGCTTTCTTT.

A word on this clonotype: One junction end does not reproduce the germline sequence, and a read error may be involved. V usage is TRBV20-1 and J usage is TRBJ2-1, with TRBD1 matching 7 bases. The CDR3 runs to 15 residues. The germline V gene encodes CDR1 DFQATT and CDR2 SNEGSKA (reference sequence). In nucleotides, the CDR3 is TGCAGTGCCAGAGGGATCTCGACAGGGTGGGTTGAGCAGTTCTTC. Translated: CSARGISTGWVEQFF.

This clonotype was counted at least ten times. V and J are TRBV12-3 or TRBV12-4 and TRBJ2-5; 7 nucleotides agree with TRBD1. This CDR3 is built from 16 residues. J gave up 2 bases and V 2 bases, and 8 bases lay outside the gene matches. CDR3 nucleotide sequence: TGTGCCAGCAGTTTACCCGGGACAGAGGTTCAAGAGACCCAGTACTTC. It encodes CASSLPGTEVQETQYF.

This clonotype occurred many times. CDR3 amino acids: CASSSAGGNQPQHF. The CDR3 DNA is TGTGCCAGCAGCTCCGCAGGGGGTAATCAGCCCCAGCATTTT. V usage is TRBV7-6 and J usage is TRBJ1-5; 7 bases fit TRBD1. The ends lost 4 bases at V and 4 bases at J; junction bases unmatched: 4. The germline V gene has CDR1 SGHVS and CDR2 FNYEAQ. CDR3 length: 14 amino acids.

The chain recombines TRBV2 with TRBJ1-5; D is possibly TRBD1 (5 bases). Germline loops: CDR1 SNHLY, CDR2 FYNNEI. This CDR3 has 14 residues. V lost 0 bases to trimming and J lost 6 bases, with 9 bases between them. As DNA, the CDR3 is TGTGCCAGCAGTGAAGCCCAGGGCGCTCAGCCCCAGCATTTT. It translates to CASSEAQGAQPQHF.

This clonotype was picked up a small number of times. This chain joins TRBV13 and TRBJ1-1, with D hard to call. V lost 1 base, J lost 5 bases, and 20 bases lay in between. The germline V gene encodes CDR1 PRHDT and CDR2 FYEKMQ (reference sequence). The CDR3 contains 17 residues. The CDR3 region is CASSLERFQALGTEAFF. The CDR3 region has the DNA TGTGCCAGCAGCTTAGAGCGCTTTCAGGCCCTGGGGACTGAAGCTTTCTTT.

This clonotype turned up a few times. The chain employs TRBV7-9 and TRBJ1-6; perhaps TRBD1 as D (5 bases). The V and J ends lost 5 bases and 6 bases respectively, with 17 bases between them. Germline-derived CDR1 and CDR2 are SEHNR and FQNEAQ (reference sequence). This CDR3 has 16 amino acids. CDR3 sequence (DNA): TGTGCCAGCAGCCTGCTCCAGGGAGGTGTTAATTCACCCCTCCACTTT. Translation gives CASSLLQGGVNSPLHF.

This clonotype has a count of ten or more. This chain connects TRBV7-2 to TRBJ2-2; D not resolved. V was clipped by 1 base and J by 4 bases, with 1 base between them. CDR3 size: 12 residues. The V gene's germline CDR1 is SGHTA and CDR2 FQGNSA. CDR3 in DNA: TGTGCCAGCAGCTTAGGCACCGGGGAGCTGTTTTTT. Amino acids: CASSLGTGELFF. Using reference TRBV7-2 and TRBJ2-2 for the parts outside the CDR3, the full variable domain is GAGVSQSPSNKVTEKGKDVELRCDPISGHTALYWYRQSLGQGLEFLIYFQGNSAPDKSGLPSDRFSAERTGGSVSTLTIQRTQQEDSAVYLCASSLGTGELFFGEGSRLTVL.

The rearrangement uses TRBV6-1 and TRBJ1-2, with D unclear. The CDR3 extends over 12 amino acids. V lost 2 bases to trimming and J lost 5 bases, with 6 bases between them. Germline assignment: CDR1 MNHNS and CDR2 SASEGT. The CDR3, as DNA: TGTGCCAGCAGTGAAAGAAAGTATGGCTACACCTTC. Amino acid sequence: CASSERKYGYTF.

This clonotype appeared a few times. The V call is TRBV7-9, the J call TRBJ2-3, with D perhaps matching TRBD1 (5 bases). The CDR3 runs 19 residues. With 2 bases removed from V and 0 bases from J, the gap between germline ends came to 21 bases. Germline V lookup: CDR1 SEHNR, CDR2 FQNEAQ (reference sequence). This CDR3 is CASSLRFYRPTPSTDTQYF. The CDR3 coding sequence is TGTGCCAGCAGCTTAAGGTTCTACAGGCCAACTCCCAGCACAGATACGCAGTATTTT. Looking up the rest from reference TRBV7-9 and TRBJ2-3 gives the full variable domain: DTGVSQNPRHKITKRGQNVTFRCDPISEHNRLYWYRQTLGQGPEFLTYFQNEAQLEKSRLLSDRFSAERPKGSFSTLEIQRTEQGDSAMYLCASSLRFYRPTPSTDTQYFGPGTRLTVL.